These 12 T cell receptor beta chains originate from one sample sequenced in a study of blood T cell repertoires in COVID-19. Data came from immunoSEQ multiplex PCR; TCRdb stores just in-frame clones and leaves some out. This sample has fewer than 35,000 clones, with 85% to 90% found just once. Sequencing used peripheral blood. These receptors came from a man aged 60-69 years with active COVID-19.

The V and J genes are TRBV27 and TRBJ2-1; no definite D call. Germline-derived CDR1 and CDR2 are MNHEY and SMNVEV (reference sequence). The CDR3 has 14 amino acids. Trimming left V 6 bases short and J 0 bases short, with 9 bases between. The CDR3 spells CASSEYSSYNEQFF. CDR3 nucleotide sequence: TGTGCCAGCAGCGAGTACAGCTCCTACAATGAGCAGTTCTTC.

This rearrangement joins TRBV9 to TRBJ1-2, with 7 bases matching TRBD1. After removal of 0 bases from V and 0 bases from J, the junction contained 5 bases not matched to a gene. The CDR3 is 16 residues long. CDR1 is SGDLS, CDR2 YYNGEE, per germline. This CDR3 is CASSVGQGVTNYGYTF. DNA of the CDR3: TGTGCCAGCAGCGTAGGTCAGGGGGTTACTAACTATGGCTACACCTTC.

DNA for the CDR3: TGTGCCAGCAGCCTCCGGACTAGCGGGGAAAAGACCCAGTACTTC. Translating it yields CASSLRTSGEKTQYF. The J gene is TRBJ2-5, the V gene TRBV6-2 or TRBV6-3; TRBD2 agrees at 12 bases. The CDR3 extends over 15 amino acids. The germline V gene has CDR1 MNHEY and CDR2 SVGEGT. With V trimmed by 6 bases and J by 6 bases, 8 bases remained unmatched.

The chain employs TRBV20-1 and TRBJ1-2; no definite D call. The CDR3 runs 12 residues. Trimming shortened V by 3 bases and J by 8 bases, and 13 bases separated the two germline ends. CDR1 is DFQATT, CDR2 SNEGSKA, per germline (reference sequence). The CDR3 protein is CSASSSRSGYTF. The CDR3, as DNA: TGCAGTGCTAGTTCAAGCCGTTCAGGCTACACCTTC.

The chain uses TRBV27 and TRBJ2-1; D possibly corresponds to TRBD2 (5 bases). This CDR3 contains 14 residues. Germline CDR1 MNHEY, CDR2 SMNVEV (reference sequence). V was shortened by 7 bases and J by 2 bases, with 12 bases between the two germline ends. The CDR3 DNA follows: TGTGCCAGCACCCGGACTTCCCCCTACAATGAGCAGTTCTTC. Translation: CASTRTSPYNEQFF.

The rearrangement uses TRBV5-4 and TRBJ1-1; 8 nucleotides align to TRBD1. Germline CDR1 reads SGHNT; CDR2 reads YYREEE (reference sequence). The CDR3 contains 16 residues. With V trimmed by 4 bases and J by 4 bases, 12 bases remained unmatched. CDR3 amino acids: CASSTRTGPRGTEAFF. The CDR3 nucleotides read TGTGCCAGCAGCACAAGGACAGGGCCGAGAGGCACTGAAGCTTTCTTT. The whole variable domain, remainder taken from reference TRBV5-4 and TRBJ1-1, is ETGVTQSPTHLIKTRGQQVTLRCSSQSGHNTVSWYQQALGQGPQFIFQYYREEENGRGNFPPRFSGLQFPNYSSELNVNALELDDSALYLCASSTRTGPRGTEAFFGQGTRLTVV.

The V and J genes are TRBV28 and TRBJ2-7; tentative D call: TRBD1 (5 bases). CDR3 size: 16 residues. Germline V gene sequence: CDR1 MDHEN, CDR2 SYDVKM. V lost 6 bases and J 2 bases, leaving 20 bases between the germline ends. CDR3 DNA sequence: TGTGCCAGCAGCCCTAGGGTTTCCCTCAGGGCCTACGAGCAGTACTTC. As protein: CASSPRVSLRAYEQYF.

The chain is built from TRBV3-1 (or the pseudogene TRBV3-2) and TRBJ2-4; 10 nucleotides align to TRBD1. The CDR3 is 15 amino acids. After removal of 2 bases from V and 9 bases from J, the junction contained 7 bases not matched to a gene. Germline V gene lookup returns CDR1 LGHDT and CDR2 YNNKEL (reference sequence). The CDR3 nucleotides are TGTGCCAGCAGCCAATATGGACAGGGGGAGGGCATTCAGTACTTC. It is translated as CASSQYGQGEGIQYF.

This chain connects TRBV6-5 to TRBJ2-2, with 12 bases fitting TRBD2. Germline trimming cut 5 bases from V and 6 bases from J; bases unmatched to any gene: 1. The CDR3 consists of 14 residues. Germline CDR1 reads MNHEY; CDR2 reads SVGAGI. The CDR3 coding sequence is TGTGCCAGCAGTCGGACTAGCGGGGCCGGGGAGCTGTTTTTT. Residues: CASSRTSGAGELFF.

This clone was observed a handful of times. The gene calls are TRBV11-3 and TRBJ2-1, with TRBD2 matching 14 bases. This CDR3 is built from 19 residues. V lost 4 bases and J lost 0; bases outside the gene matches: 8. Germline CDR1 reads SGHNT; CDR2 reads YENEEA. The CDR3 DNA sequence: TGTGCCAGCAGCTCAGGACTAGCGGGGGGAGGCATCTCCTACAATGAGCAGTTCTTC. This gives the protein CASSSGLAGGGISYNEQFF.

This chain links TRBV6-7 with TRBJ1-5; D is unresolved. TRBV6-7 is an ORF; its function is uncertain. The CDR3 loop spans 21 amino acids. V dropped 0 bases and J dropped 1 base, with 25 bases sitting between them. The CDR3 spells CASSYSKNIMGPEGSNQPQHF. For the CDR3, the DNA is TGTGCCAGCAGTTACTCAAAAAACATAATGGGTCCCGAGGGCAGCAATCAGCCCCAGCATTTT.

J is TRBJ1-3 and V is TRBV6-2 or TRBV6-3; D not certain. Trimming left V 4 bases short and J 0 bases short, with 10 bases between. The germline V gene encodes CDR1 MNHEY and CDR2 SVGEGT. The CDR3 runs 15 residues. The CDR3 spells CASSSRLLSGNTIYF. CDR3 coding DNA: TGTGCCAGCAGTTCGCGGCTGCTCTCTGGAAACACCATATATTTT.